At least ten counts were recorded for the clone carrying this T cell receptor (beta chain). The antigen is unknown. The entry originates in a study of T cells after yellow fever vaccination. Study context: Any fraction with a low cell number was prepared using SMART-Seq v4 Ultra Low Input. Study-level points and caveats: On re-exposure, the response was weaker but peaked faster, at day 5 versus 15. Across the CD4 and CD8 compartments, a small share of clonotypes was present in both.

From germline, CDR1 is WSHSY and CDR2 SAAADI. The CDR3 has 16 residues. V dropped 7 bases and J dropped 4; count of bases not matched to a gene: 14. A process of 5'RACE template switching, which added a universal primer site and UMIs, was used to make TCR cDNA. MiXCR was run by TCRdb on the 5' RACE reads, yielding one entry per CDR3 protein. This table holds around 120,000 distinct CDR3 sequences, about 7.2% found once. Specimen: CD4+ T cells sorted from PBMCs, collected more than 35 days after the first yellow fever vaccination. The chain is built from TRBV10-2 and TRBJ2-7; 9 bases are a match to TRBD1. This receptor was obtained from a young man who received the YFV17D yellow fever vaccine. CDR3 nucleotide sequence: TGCGCCAGCACCGCTGGACAGGGGACTATACGGTACGAGCAGTACTTC. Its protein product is CASTAGQGTIRYEQYF.